This TCR beta chain derives from a study of radiation and T cells in renal cell carcinoma. General study points: In nephrectomy-only tumors, top 100 clonotypes averaged approximately 40%, versus roughly 54% irradiated. Irradiated tumors held more dominant CDR3 motifs than control tumors.

Some clones are missing from TCRdb's copy, which holds only in-frame ones; the method was immunoSEQ multiplex PCR. This table holds around 13,000 clones, 33% found once. Treatment specified: 15 Gy SBRT to primary tumor, nephrectomy 4 weeks later. The patient's renal cell carcinoma had clear cell pathology. The V and J ends lost 3 bases and 2 bases respectively, with 4 bases between them. The CDR3 loop spans 11 amino acids. The germline V gene encodes CDR1 DFQATT and CDR2 SNEGSKA (reference sequence). As to this clone: The antigen is undetermined.

The J gene is TRBJ1-2, the V gene TRBV20-1; D unresolved. This sequence originates from a man aged 60 to 69 with renal cell carcinoma. Sequences were derived from tumor tissue, sampled from a patient whose treatment included radiotherapy and nephrectomy. CDR3 amino acids: CSARENYGYTF. The DNA of the CDR3 is TGCAGTGCTAGGGAGAACTATGGCTACACCTTC.